These 28 T cell receptor beta chains share one sample of origin, sequenced in a study of cytomegalovirus exposure and HLA in healthy donors (dated by TCRdb to the late 2010s). The library was made by the immunoSEQ multiplex PCR assay. The multiplex PCR relied on a mix of 60 forward primers for TCR Vbeta segments and 13 reverse primers for TCR Jbeta segments. TCRdb stores this immuneACCESS table with in-frame sequences only. Part of the clones is absent; in the studies checked, under half of the shortfall reflects unresolved V genes, and no reason is known for the rest. The sample data list more than 150,000 clones, and approximately 83% of these were observed just once. Around a tenth of the sample rests with the top ten. Sequencing was carried out using PBMCs. The receptors here all came from a man aged 18-30 years in good health and CMV-seropositive.

The V call is TRBV5-1, the J call TRBJ2-1, with a tentative D call TRBD2 (5 bases). The V gene lost 0 bases and the J gene lost 5 bases, with 9 bases spanning the gap. This CDR3 is 14 amino acids long. Germline V gene sequence: CDR1 SGHRS, CDR2 YFSETQ. In DNA, the CDR3 is TGCGCCAGCAGCTTGGGGCTAGCAGACAATGAGCAGTTCTTC. Its translation: CASSLGLADNEQFF.

The chain is built from TRBV19 and TRBJ2-5, with TRBD2 matching over 7 bases. The CDR3 totals 14 residues. Losses at the gene ends were 5 bases for V and 0 bases for J; bases not matched to a gene: 3. CDR1 is LNHDA and CDR2 is SQIVND in the germline V gene (reference sequence). The CDR3 here is CASSGRGYQETQYF. The CDR3 bases are TGTGCCAGTAGTGGGCGGGGGTACCAAGAGACCCAGTACTTC.

The table lists this clone with a few counts. The J gene is TRBJ1-5, the V gene TRBV6-6, with D possibly TRBD1 on 5 matching bases. CDR3 length equals 15 residues. V dropped 6 bases and J dropped 3 bases, with 15 bases sitting between them. The germline gives CDR1 MNHNY, CDR2 SVGAGI (reference sequence). CDR3 nucleotides: TGTGCCAGCAGCCGGGACTTCAAGGCCAATCAGCCCCAGCATTTT. Protein sequence: CASSRDFKANQPQHF.

The V call is TRBV5-6, the J call TRBJ1-2; no clear D gene. The V end was cut by 3 bases, the J end by 6 bases, with 6 bases between. The CDR3 is 11 residues long. The V gene's germline CDR1 is SGHDT and CDR2 YYEEEE. CDR3 DNA sequence: TGTGCCAGCAGCTCTATGAATGGCTACACCTTC. Its translation: CASSSMNGYTF.

The chain joins TRBV19 to TRBJ2-4, with a weak D call TRBD2 (5 bases). Trimming took 9 bases from V and 3 from J, leaving 6 bases between them. This CDR3 is built from 11 residues. The V gene's germline CDR1 is LNHDA and CDR2 SQIVND (reference sequence). The CDR3 spells CASGIKNIQYF. For the CDR3, the DNA is TGTGCCAGCGGGATCAAAAACATTCAGTACTTC.

The chain recombines TRBV19 with TRBJ2-1, with 11 bases fitting TRBD2. V was clipped by 4 bases and J by 9 bases; unmatched bases: 5. Germline CDR1 is LNHDA and CDR2 is SQIVND (reference sequence). The CDR3 totals 14 residues. The CDR3 DNA follows: TGTGCCAGTAGTAGTAGCGGGGGGGCCGGTGAGCAGTTCTTC. Translating it yields CASSSSGGAGEQFF.

V gene TRBV21-1 combines with J gene TRBJ2-1; no check of the table's D call, TRBD1, against the DNA was made. TRBV21-1 is a documented pseudogene. This CDR3 is built from 15 residues. This CDR3 is CASSKETGIDNEQFF. CDR3 in DNA: TGTGCCAGCAGCAAAGAGACAGGGATCGACAATGAGCAGTTCTTC.

V gene TRBV5-1 combines with J gene TRBJ2-2; 7 positions match TRBD1. The CDR3 is 16 residues long. Per germline, CDR1 SGHRS and CDR2 YFSETQ. J was trimmed by 4 bases and V by 6 bases; bases with no gene match: 12. CDR3 region: CASIPPGAGGTGELFF. DNA for the CDR3: TGCGCCAGCATCCCCCCAGGGGCAGGGGGCACCGGGGAGCTGTTTTTT.

The chain joins TRBV30 to TRBJ1-2; TRBD1 agrees at 7 bases. From germline, CDR1 is GTSNPN and CDR2 SVGIG (reference sequence). J gave up 13 bases and V 2 bases, and 13 bases lay outside the gene matches. The CDR3 has 13 amino acids. This CDR3 is CAWSQRAGTASTF. The CDR3 nucleotides read TGTGCCTGGAGTCAGAGGGCCGGGACAGCTTCCACCTTC.

CDR3 loop: CSAKGPGELFF. The CDR3, as DNA: TGCAGTGCTAAGGGGCCCGGGGAGCTGTTTTTT. This chain uses TRBV20-1 with TRBJ2-2; a weak D match, TRBD1 (5 bases). This CDR3 has 11 amino acids. V gave up 4 bases and J gave up 6 bases, with 6 bases separating them. Germline CDR1 DFQATT, CDR2 SNEGSKA (reference sequence).

The rearrangement joins TRBV5-4 to TRBJ2-5; 8 bases are shared with TRBD1. The V and J ends lost 0 bases and 1 base, in that order; junction bases with no gene match: 8. This CDR3 spans 17 amino acids. Germline assignment: CDR1 SGHNT and CDR2 YYREEE (reference sequence). DNA of the CDR3: TGTGCCAGCAGCTTGGCTAGAAGCAGGGGGCGCCAAGAGACCCAGTACTTC. This gives the protein CASSLARSRGRQETQYF.

The sample holds one count of this clone. The rearrangement joins TRBV6-5 to TRBJ1-3; D is perhaps TRBD1 (6 bases). There are 16 residues in the CDR3. Trimming stripped 2 bases from V and 1 base from J, with 12 bases between. Germline assignment: CDR1 MNHEY and CDR2 SVGAGI. The CDR3 here is CASSYRGGRSGNTIYF. The CDR3 coding sequence is TGTGCCAGCAGTTACAGGGGGGGCCGTTCTGGAAACACCATATATTTT.

This clone showed up just a few times. The gene calls are TRBV9 and TRBJ2-5; tentative D call: TRBD1 (6 bases). V dropped 4 bases and J dropped 1 base, with 17 bases sitting between them. CDR3 length: 16 amino acids. Germline V lookup: CDR1 SGDLS, CDR2 YYNGEE. The CDR3 is CASSQFQGTPQETQYF. Here the CDR3 DNA reads TGTGCCAGCAGCCAATTCCAGGGGACGCCCCAAGAGACCCAGTACTTC.

The chain has TRBV7-6 and TRBJ1-5, with 7 bases fitting TRBD1. Germline V gives CDR1 SGHVS, CDR2 FNYEAQ. The CDR3 consists of 13 residues. V gave up 8 bases and J gave up 6 bases; unmatched junction bases: 7. For the CDR3, the DNA is TGTGCCAGCCGGCAGGGGGTAGGTCAGCCCCAGCATTTT. This sequence encodes CASRQGVGQPQHF.

This sequence joins TRBV5-1 and TRBJ1-1, with D perhaps TRBD1 (5 bases). Germline V gene lookup returns CDR1 SGHRS and CDR2 YFSETQ. The V gene lost 4 bases and the J gene lost 7 bases, with 14 bases spanning the gap. This CDR3 region has 13 residues. DNA for the CDR3: TGCGCCAGCAGCGACGACAGCCTCCGTGAAGCTTTCTTT. Translated: CASSDDSLREAFF. The entire variable domain, with the rest obtained from reference TRBV5-1 and TRBJ1-1, is as follows: KAGVTQTPRYLIKTRGQQVTLSCSPISGHRSVSWYQQTPGQGLQFLFEYFSETQRNKGNFPGRFSGRQFSNSRSEMNVSTLELGDSALYLCASSDDSLREAFFGQGTRLTVV.

The chain employs TRBV5-6 and TRBJ1-2, with TRBD1 matching over 8 bases. The germline gives CDR1 SGHDT, CDR2 YYEEEE. V was pared by 3 bases and J by 4 bases, with 8 bases of the junction left unmatched. This CDR3 has 15 residues. CDR3 in amino acids: CASSSWTGFGYGYTF. CDR3 DNA: TGTGCCAGCAGCTCCTGGACAGGGTTCGGCTATGGCTACACCTTC.

V and J are TRBV6-1 and TRBJ1-5; 8 nucleotides line up with TRBD1. With V trimmed by 7 bases and J by 2 bases, 7 bases remained unmatched. Germline values: CDR1 MNHNS, CDR2 SASEGT. CDR3 size: 15 residues. CDR3 amino acids: CASIPGGSGNQPQHF. The CDR3 nucleotides read TGTGCCAGCATACCAGGGGGCTCCGGCAATCAGCCCCAGCATTTT.

V is TRBV6-5 and J is TRBJ1-1, with 11 bases matching TRBD1. The V gene's germline CDR1 is MNHEY and CDR2 SVGAGI. The CDR3 extends over 15 amino acids. V lost 4 bases, J lost 11 bases, and 12 bases stayed unmatched. The DNA of the CDR3 is TGTGCCAGCAGTTGGGCCGGGACAGGGGGTTTTCGGGCTTTCTTT. Protein sequence: CASSWAGTGGFRAFF.

The chain joins TRBV19 to TRBJ1-2; TRBD1 matches 8 bases. The CDR3 consists of 14 residues. V lost 11 bases, J lost 0 bases, and 8 bases stayed unmatched. CDR1 is LNHDA and CDR2 is SQIVND in the germline V gene (reference sequence). In DNA, the CDR3 is TGTGCCTCCGGACAGGGAGGGTCTAACTATGGCTACACCTTC. It encodes CASGQGGSNYGYTF.

This rearrangement joins TRBV5-1 to TRBJ2-7; 9 nucleotides agree with TRBD1. The CDR3 runs 17 residues. V shed 5 bases and J 3 bases; nucleotides not matched to a gene: 15. Looked up from germline, CDR1 is SGHRS and CDR2 is YFSETQ. The CDR3 reads CASRFGTGGAPVYEQYF. The CDR3 DNA is TGCGCCAGCAGGTTTGGAACAGGGGGCGCCCCGGTCTACGAGCAGTACTTC.

The chain uses TRBV11-3 and TRBJ2-7; possibly TRBD2 for D (7 bases). Trimming took off 2 bases at V and 2 bases at J, with 13 bases between the two ends. There are 15 residues in the CDR3. CDR1 is SGHNT, CDR2 YENEEA, per germline. CDR3 sequence: CASSLLRGGAYEQYF. DNA for the CDR3: TGTGCCAGCAGCTTACTGAGAGGGGGGGCCTACGAGCAGTACTTC.

On this clone: One junction end does not reproduce the germline sequence, and a read error may be involved. V gene TRBV19 combines with J gene TRBJ2-7; 7 nucleotides align to TRBD1. CDR3 size: 14 residues. Germline-derived CDR1 and CDR2 are LNHDA and SQIVND (reference sequence). CDR3 sequence (DNA): TGTGCCAGTAGGAGTATAACGGCAGGACAGGATTATATCTTC. Translating gives CASRSITAGQDYIF.

V usage is TRBV5-5 and J usage is TRBJ1-4; TRBD1 might be the D (5 bases). Germline-derived CDR1 and CDR2 are SGHKS and YYEKEE (reference sequence). Trimming cost V 3 bases and J 8 bases, with 17 bases left between them. The CDR3 totals 15 residues. CDR3: CASSSSQGNREKLFF. The CDR3 nucleotides are TGTGCCAGCAGCTCCTCCCAGGGTAACAGGGAAAAACTGTTTTTT.

V usage is TRBV18 and J usage is TRBJ2-1; TRBD1 matches 9 bases. Germline V lookup: CDR1 KGHSH, CDR2 LQKENI. This CDR3 comprises 16 residues. V lost 5 bases to trimming and J lost 2 bases; unmatched junction nucleotides: 7. CDR3 sequence reads: CASSITGTGPYNEQFF. CDR3 sequence (DNA): TGTGCCAGCTCAATCACCGGGACAGGGCCCTACAATGAGCAGTTCTTC.

The chain links TRBV6-1 to TRBJ1-2, with D perhaps TRBD1 (6 bases). Per the germline V gene, CDR1 is MNHNS and CDR2 is SASEGT. V lost 10 bases and J lost 6, with 21 bases in between. The CDR3 has 14 amino acids. In DNA form, the CDR3 reads TGTGCCACCTCAAAGGGGGGCGGGGGAGATGGCTACACCTTC. Its protein product is CATSKGGGGDGYTF.

V usage is TRBV30 and J usage is TRBJ2-3; 9 positions agree with TRBD2. The length of the CDR3 is 15 residues. The germline V gene has CDR1 GTSNPN and CDR2 SVGIG (reference sequence). The V and J ends lost 0 bases and 3 bases, in that order; junction bases with no gene match: 4. The CDR3 coding sequence is TGTGCCTGGAGTGTAGCGGCGGGGGGGACAGATACGCAGTATTTT. This sequence encodes CAWSVAAGGTDTQYF.

The CDR3 bases are TGTGCCAGCAGCGTAGGTAGTGTGGCTAGCGGGGGGGCTTATGAGCAGTTCTTC. Its protein product is CASSVGSVASGGAYEQFF. V and J are TRBV9 and TRBJ2-1, with TRBD2 matching over 12 bases. CDR1 and CDR2 from the germline V gene are SGDLS and YYNGEE. With 0 bases clipped from V and 8 bases from J, the junction kept 12 bases outside the gene matches. This CDR3 has 18 amino acids.

This clone was detected only a few times. CDR3 sequence (DNA): TGTGCCAGCAGTTACCCGAGGGAAGGCTACACCTTC. Protein product: CASSYPREGYTF. The chain recombines TRBV6-6 with TRBJ1-2; D gene unclear. Deletions cut 2 bases from V and 8 bases from J, with 9 bases between. CDR1 and CDR2 from the germline V gene are MNHNY and SVGAGI (reference sequence). This CDR3 is built from 12 residues.